This is a list of T cell receptor beta chains from one sample in a study of OX40 agonist ivuxolimab in advanced cancers. The assay was immunoSEQ multiplex PCR, and TCRdb's table has in-frame clones only and misses some. The data hold approximately 18,000 clones, with less than 90% observed a single time. The sample consisted of CD4+ or CD8+ T cells sorted from blood, taken in a trial of the OX40 agonist ivuxolimab. The receptors shown here come from an adult with an advanced solid tumor such as melanoma, head and neck, liver or kidney cancer. CDR3s include the opening cysteine and the closing phenylalanine or tryptophan. D genes are given only for firm matches. A row's size may be missing; if present it is once, few, many or a size class.

15 | TRBJ1-2 | TRBV7-3 | . | . | CASSLQHGPDYGYTF | TGTGCCAGCAGCTTGCAACACGGGCCAGACTATGGCTACACCTTC
13 | TRBJ1-1 | TRBV5-1 | . | . | CASSYRLNTEAFF | TGCGCCAGCAGCTATCGCCTGAACACTGAAGCTTTCTTT
15 | TRBJ2-5 | TRBV7-3 | . | TRBD2 | CASSLSSGREETQYF | TGTGCCAGCAGCTTAAGTAGCGGGAGGGAAGAGACCCAGTACTTC
14 | TRBJ1-1 | TRBV5-6 | . | . | CASSLLGANTEAFF | TGTGCCAGCAGCTTGCTGGGGGCGAACACTGAAGCTTTCTTT
14 | TRBJ2-7 | TRBV11-1 | . | TRBD1 | CASSLASGTGQQYF | TGTGCCAGCAGCTTAGCGTCCGGGACAGGGCAGCAGTACTTC
16 | TRBJ1-6 | TRBV7-9 | . | . | CASSLGGGGDNSPLHF | TGTGCCAGCAGCTTAGGAGGGGGAGGAGATAATTCACCCCTCCACTTT
10 | TRBJ1-4 | TRBV21-1 | . | . | CASSLVKLFF | TGTGCCAGCAGCCTCGTAAAACTGTTTTTT
14 | TRBJ2-2 | TRBV5-1 | . | . | CASRGTSNTGELFF | TGCGCCAGCCGTGGGACGTCGAACACCGGGGAGCTGTTTTTT
14 | TRBJ2-5 | TRBV5-4 | once | . | CASSRGTLQETQYF | TGTGCCAGCAGCCGCGGCACCTTACAAGAGACCCAGTACTTC
15 | TRBJ1-1 | TRBV6-1 | . | . | CASSEFAGLNTEAFF | TGTGCCAGCAGTGAATTCGCAGGGCTGAACACTGAAGCTTTCTTT
16 | TRBJ1-3 | TRBV6-5 | . | . | CASSYFQGLGGNTIYF | TGTGCCAGCAGTTATTTTCAGGGGCTCGGAGGAAACACCATATATTTT
17 | TRBJ2-3 | TRBV9 | once | . | CASSPIGGLTSTDTQYF | TGTGCCAGCAGCCCAATTGGTGGGCTAACTAGCACAGATACGCAGTATTTT
16 | TRBJ2-2 | TRBV13 | . | TRBD2 | CASRERLAGTTGELFF | TGTGCCAGCAGGGAGAGACTAGCGGGGACCACCGGGGAGCTGTTTTTT
15 | TRBJ2-7 | TRBV7-2 | . | . | CASSLIQGGSYEQYF | TGTGCCAGCAGCTTAATCCAGGGGGGGTCCTACGAGCAGTACTTC
14 | TRBJ2-5 | TRBV19 | few | . | CASSPRDNQETQYF | TGTGCCAGTAGTCCCCGGGACAACCAAGAGACCCAGTACTTC
14 | TRBJ1-5 | TRBV19 | . | TRBD1 | CASSPTGSGQPQHF | TGTGCCAGTAGCCCGACAGGGTCCGGTCAGCCCCAGCATTTT